This TCR beta chain was obtained from a study of blood T cell repertoires in COVID-19. V was clipped by 1 base and J by 1 base; unmatched bases: 9. This CDR3 has 18 amino acids. Germline V gene sequence: CDR1 SGHAT, CDR2 FQNNGV. How the authors handled the data: Amplification from reference gene primers served as the basis for estimated nucleated cell counts. Generated by immunoSEQ multiplex PCR, the TCRdb table keeps only in-frame clones and is missing some. The V and J calls and clone size come from that table; D and trimming were worked out from the DNA. The table shows fewer than 300,000 clones, with 90% occurring only once. Two negative PCRs, clearance, or symptom resolution characterized the recovered Cohort 3 donors.

Sequenced sample: PBMCs or T cells enriched from blood (not recorded which). The chain is built from TRBV11-2 and TRBJ2-7; 11 nucleotides match TRBD2. The TCR originated in a woman aged 25 to 39 who had recovered from COVID-19. This chain's CDR3 is CASSLVGVRTSGSYEQYF. For the CDR3, the DNA is TGTGCCAGCAGCTTAGTCGGTGTTCGGACTAGCGGGTCCTACGAGCAGTACTTC.